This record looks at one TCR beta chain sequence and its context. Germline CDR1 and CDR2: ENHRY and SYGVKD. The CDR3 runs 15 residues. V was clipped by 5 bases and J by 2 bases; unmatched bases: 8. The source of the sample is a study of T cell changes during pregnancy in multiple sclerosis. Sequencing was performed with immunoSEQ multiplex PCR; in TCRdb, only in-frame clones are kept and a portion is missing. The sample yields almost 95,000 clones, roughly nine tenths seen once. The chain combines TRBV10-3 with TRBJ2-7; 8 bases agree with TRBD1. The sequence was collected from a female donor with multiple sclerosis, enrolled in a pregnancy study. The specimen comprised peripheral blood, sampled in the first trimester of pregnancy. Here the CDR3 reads CAISYGTGDAYEQYF. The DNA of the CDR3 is TGTGCCATCAGTTACGGGACAGGCGACGCCTACGAGCAGTACTTC.